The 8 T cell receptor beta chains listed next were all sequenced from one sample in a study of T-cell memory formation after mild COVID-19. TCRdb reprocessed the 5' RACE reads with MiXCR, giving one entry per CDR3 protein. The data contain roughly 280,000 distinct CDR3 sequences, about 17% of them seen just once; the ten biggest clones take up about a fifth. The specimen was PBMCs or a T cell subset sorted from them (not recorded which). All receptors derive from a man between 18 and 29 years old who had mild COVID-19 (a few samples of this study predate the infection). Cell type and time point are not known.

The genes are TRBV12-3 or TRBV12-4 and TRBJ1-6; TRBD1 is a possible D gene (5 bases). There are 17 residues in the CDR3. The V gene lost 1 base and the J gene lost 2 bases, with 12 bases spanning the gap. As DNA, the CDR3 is TGTGCCAGCAGTTTAGTGGGGGACCTCACCTATAATTCACCCCTCCACTTT. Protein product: CASSLVGDLTYNSPLHF.

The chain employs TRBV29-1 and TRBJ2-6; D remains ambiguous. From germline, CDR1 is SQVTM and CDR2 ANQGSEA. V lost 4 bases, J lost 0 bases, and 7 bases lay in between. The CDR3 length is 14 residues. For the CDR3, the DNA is TGCAGCGTTGTAAGTGACTCTGGGGCCAACGTCCTGACTTTC. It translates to CSVVSDSGANVLTF. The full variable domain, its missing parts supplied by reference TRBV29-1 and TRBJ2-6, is SAVISQKPSRDICQRGTSLTIQCQVDSQVTMMFWYRQQPGQSLTLIATANQGSEATYESGFVIDKFPISRPNLTFSTLTVSNMSPEDSSIYLCSVVSDSGANVLTFGAGSRLTVL.

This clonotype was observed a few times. This chain's CDR3 is CASSFKRGGYNEQFF. For the CDR3, the DNA is TGTGCCAGCAGTTTCAAGCGGGGGGGTTACAATGAGCAGTTCTTC. This chain joins TRBV12-3 or TRBV12-4 and TRBJ2-1; 10 bases line up with TRBD2. CDR3 length: 15 amino acids. The V segment lost 3 bases and the J segment 4 bases; nucleotides outside the gene matches: 3.

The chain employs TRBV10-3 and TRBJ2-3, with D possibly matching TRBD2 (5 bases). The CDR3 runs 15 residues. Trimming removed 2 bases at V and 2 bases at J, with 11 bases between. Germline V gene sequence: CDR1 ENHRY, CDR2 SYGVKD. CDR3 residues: CAISEGGASTDTQYF. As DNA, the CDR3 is TGTGCCATCAGTGAGGGAGGAGCGTCCACAGATACGCAGTATTTT.

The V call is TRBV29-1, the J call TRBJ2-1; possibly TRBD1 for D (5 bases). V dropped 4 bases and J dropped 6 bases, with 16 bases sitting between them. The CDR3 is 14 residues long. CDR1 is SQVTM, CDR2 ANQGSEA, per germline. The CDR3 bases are TGCAGCGTTGGCAGGGCAATCTTCATCAATGAGCAGTTCTTC. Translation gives CSVGRAIFINEQFF.

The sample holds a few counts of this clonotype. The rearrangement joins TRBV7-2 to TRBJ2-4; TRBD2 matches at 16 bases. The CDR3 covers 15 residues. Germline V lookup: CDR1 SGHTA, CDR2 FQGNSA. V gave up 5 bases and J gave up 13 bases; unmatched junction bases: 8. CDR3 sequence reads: CASSLTGTSGGEQYF. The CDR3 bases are TGTGCCAGCAGCCTCACCGGGACTAGCGGGGGGGAACAGTACTTC. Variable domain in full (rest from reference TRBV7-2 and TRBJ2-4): GAGVSQSPSNKVTEKGKDVELRCDPISGHTALYWYRQSLGQGLEFLIYFQGNSAPDKSGLPSDRFSAERTGGSVSTLTIQRTQQEDSAVYLCASSLTGTSGGEQYFGAGTRLSVL.

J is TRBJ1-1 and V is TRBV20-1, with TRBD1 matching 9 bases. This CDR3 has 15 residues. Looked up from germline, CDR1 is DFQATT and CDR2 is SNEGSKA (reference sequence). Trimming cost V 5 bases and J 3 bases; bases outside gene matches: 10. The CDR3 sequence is CSAWGQGRGDTEAFF. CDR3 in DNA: TGCAGTGCTTGGGGACAGGGAAGGGGGGACACTGAAGCTTTCTTT.

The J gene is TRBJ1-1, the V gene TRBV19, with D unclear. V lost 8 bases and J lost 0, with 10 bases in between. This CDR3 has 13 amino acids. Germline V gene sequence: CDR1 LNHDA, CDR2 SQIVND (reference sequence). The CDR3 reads CASGRGMNTEAFF. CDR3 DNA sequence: TGTGCCAGTGGCCGAGGGATGAACACTGAAGCTTTCTTT. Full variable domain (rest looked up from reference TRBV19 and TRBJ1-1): DGGITQSPKYLFRKEGQNVTLSCEQNLNHDAMYWYRQDPGQGLRLIYYSQIVNDFQKGDIAEGYSVSREKKESFPLTVTSAQKNPTAFYLCASGRGMNTEAFFGQGTRLTVV.